This T cell receptor beta chain was documented in a study of CD8 T cells in ankylosing spondylitis. Quantitative molecular-barcoded 5'-RACE generated the TCR beta libraries. TCRdb re-derived calls from the 5' RACE reads in MiXCR, one entry per CDR3 protein. This table has around 390,000 distinct CDR3 sequences, about 22% appearing once. Germline trimming cut 3 bases from V and 1 base from J; bases unmatched to any gene: 3. The CDR3 spans 14 residues. Germline V gene data show CDR1 as DFQATT and CDR2 as SNEGSKA (reference sequence). Findings of the study overall: Made up of fewer than 10 highly homologous variants, a TCR beta motif appeared characteristic of ankylosing spondylitis blood.

This clonotype was found a few times. Its antigen is currently unknown. J is TRBJ2-3 and V is TRBV20-1, with 8 bases lining up with TRBD2. The receptor comes from a male donor with ankylosing spondylitis. Sample: blood, either unsorted or a sorted T cell fraction (not recorded which). CDR3 sequence (DNA): TGCAGTGCTAGCACGCGGGAGGGCACAGATACGCAGTATTTT. This codes for CSASTREGTDTQYF.